This passage covers 4 T cell receptor beta chains from one sample sequenced in a study of T cells in Graves' hyperthyroidism and ophthalmopathy. Amplified TCR beta CDR3 regions derived from RNA transcripts. Researchers ran a first-round RT-PCR on the TCR CDR3 using the HTBI primer set. TCRdb itself ran the multiplex PCR reads through MiXCR, one entry per CDR3 protein. The sample has some 350,000 distinct CDR3 sequences, around 13% seen once; the top ten hold roughly 35%. Material for sequencing was blood. Receptor source: a woman between 40 and 55 years old with Graves' ophthalmopathy.

This clonotype appeared many times. This rearrangement joins TRBV5-1 to TRBJ2-3; 8 nucleotides agree with TRBD1. Germline lookup yields CDR1 SGHRS and CDR2 YFSETQ. CDR3 length: 15 residues. The V gene end was trimmed by 5 bases and the J gene end by 0 bases; junction bases not matched to a gene: 5. CDR3 sequence: CASRSGGYSTDTQYF. The DNA of the CDR3 is TGCGCCAGCAGATCAGGGGGCTATAGCACAGATACGCAGTATTTT.

This clonotype was seen repeatedly, ten times or more. V and J are TRBV20-1 and TRBJ2-7, with 10 positions matching TRBD2. The V gene end was trimmed by 5 bases and the J gene end by 2 bases; junction bases not matched to a gene: 3. This CDR3 is built from 13 residues. Germline-derived CDR1 and CDR2 are DFQATT and SNEGSKA (reference sequence). The CDR3, as DNA: TGCAGTGCTCCGCTAGCGGGAGCCTACGAGCAGTACTTC. Translating it yields CSAPLAGAYEQYF.

The chain employs TRBV5-4 and TRBJ2-1; no definite D call. Trimming cost V 0 bases and J 5 bases, with 6 bases left between them. The CDR3 is made up of 13 amino acids. Germline loops: CDR1 SGHNT, CDR2 YYREEE (reference sequence). The CDR3 region is CASSLAPNNEQFF. As DNA, the CDR3 is TGTGCCAGCAGCTTGGCCCCTAACAATGAGCAGTTCTTC.

The chain uses TRBV7-9 and TRBJ2-3; D unclear. Between the trimmed V and J ends, which lost 1 base and 3 bases, there was a span of 8 bases. CDR1 SEHNR and CDR2 FQNEAQ come from the germline V gene (reference sequence). The CDR3 is 14 residues long. This CDR3 is CASSLVMGTDTQYF. For the CDR3, the DNA is TGTGCCAGCAGCTTAGTAATGGGGACAGATACGCAGTATTTT.